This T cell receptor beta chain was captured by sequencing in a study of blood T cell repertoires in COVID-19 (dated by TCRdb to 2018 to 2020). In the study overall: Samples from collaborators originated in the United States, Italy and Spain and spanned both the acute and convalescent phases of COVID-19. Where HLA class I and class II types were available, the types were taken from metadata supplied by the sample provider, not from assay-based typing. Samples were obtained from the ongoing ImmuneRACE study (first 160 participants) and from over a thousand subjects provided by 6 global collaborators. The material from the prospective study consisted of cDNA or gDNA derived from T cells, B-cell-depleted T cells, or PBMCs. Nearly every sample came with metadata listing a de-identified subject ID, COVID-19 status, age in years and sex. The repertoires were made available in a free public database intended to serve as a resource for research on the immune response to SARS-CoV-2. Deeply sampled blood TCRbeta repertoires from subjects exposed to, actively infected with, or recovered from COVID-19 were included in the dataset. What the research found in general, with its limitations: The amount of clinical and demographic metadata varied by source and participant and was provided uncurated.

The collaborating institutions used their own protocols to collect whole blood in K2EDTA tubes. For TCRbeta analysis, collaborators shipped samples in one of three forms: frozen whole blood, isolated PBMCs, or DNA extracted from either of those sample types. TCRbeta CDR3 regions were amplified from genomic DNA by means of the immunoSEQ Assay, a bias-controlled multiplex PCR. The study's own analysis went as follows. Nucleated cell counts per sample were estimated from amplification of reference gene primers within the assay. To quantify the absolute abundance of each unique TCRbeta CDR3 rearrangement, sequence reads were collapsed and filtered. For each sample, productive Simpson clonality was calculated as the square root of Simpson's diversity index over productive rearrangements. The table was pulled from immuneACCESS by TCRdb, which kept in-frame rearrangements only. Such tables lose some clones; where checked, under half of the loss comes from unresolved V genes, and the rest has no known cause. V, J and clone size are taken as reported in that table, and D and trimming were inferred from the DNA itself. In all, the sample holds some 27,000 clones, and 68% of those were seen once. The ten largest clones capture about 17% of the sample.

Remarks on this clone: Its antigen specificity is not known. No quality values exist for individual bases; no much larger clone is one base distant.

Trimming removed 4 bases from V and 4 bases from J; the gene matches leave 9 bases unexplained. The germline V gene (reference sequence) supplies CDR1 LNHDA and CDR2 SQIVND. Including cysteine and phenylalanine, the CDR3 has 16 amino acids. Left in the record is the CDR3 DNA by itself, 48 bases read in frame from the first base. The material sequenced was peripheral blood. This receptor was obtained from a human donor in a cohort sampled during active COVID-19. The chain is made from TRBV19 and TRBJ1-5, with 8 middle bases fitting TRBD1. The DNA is TGTGCCAGTAGTACCCCTTACAGGGGGACGAATCAGCCCCAGCATTTT. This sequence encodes CASSTPYRGTNQPQHF.